The 2 T cell receptor beta chains below were found in one sample sequenced in a study of cytomegalovirus exposure and HLA in healthy donors (dated by TCRdb to 2016 to 2017). Library preparation was by the immunoSEQ multiplex PCR assay. For the multiplex PCR, a mixture combining 60 forward primers for TCR Vbeta segments and 13 reverse primers for TCR Jbeta segments was used. Drawn from immuneACCESS, this table holds only the in-frame rearrangements with V and J called that TCRdb kept. Clones are partly lost; checked studies trace under half to an unresolved V gene and leave the rest unexplained. In all, the sample holds some 100,000 clones, and around 79% of those were seen once. The ten largest clones add up to approximately 3% of the sample. The source material was PBMCs. All receptors derive from a female donor in good health and CMV-seropositive.

V usage is TRBV27 and J usage is TRBJ2-5, with D tentatively TRBD2 (6 bases). Germline V lookup: CDR1 MNHEY, CDR2 SMNVEV (reference sequence). V lost 5 bases, J lost 7 bases, and 8 bases lay in between. The CDR3 has 11 residues. The CDR3 here is CASSHGGTQYF. The DNA of the CDR3 is TGTGCCAGCAGTCACGGGGGGACCCAGTACTTC.

This chain links TRBV10-2 with TRBJ2-7, with 10 nucleotides matching TRBD1. Germline-derived CDR1 and CDR2 are WSHSY and SAAADI. The CDR3 covers 14 residues. Trimming removed 0 bases from V and 5 bases from J; junction bases left unmatched: 1. The CDR3 DNA reads TGCGCCAGCAGTGAGTCGACAGGGGGCAACGAGCAGTACTTC. Protein product: CASSESTGGNEQYF.